The TCR beta chain described here comes from a study of T cell clones after liver transplantation (dated by TCRdb to the late 2010s). Background on the whole study: Samples were obtained from ITN030ST, a randomized trial in which withdrawal of immunosuppression was attempted within 2 years of liver transplantation. Donor-reactive T cell clones were identified by TCRbeta sequencing after a pre-transplant mixed lymphocyte reaction and then tracked in post-transplant blood. As an antigen-independent comparator for donor-reactive sequences, third party-reactive TCRbeta sequences were also identified from pre-transplant MLRs. Three of the eight recipients were HCV-positive; the others were transplanted for non-autoimmune, non-viral indications. Until randomization at 12-24 months post-transplant, subjects were given standard immunosuppression, with no induction therapy. To count as tolerant, a recipient had to stay completely off immunosuppression for at least one year without liver enzymes climbing beyond twice the upper limit of normal. Blood samples were collected pre-transplant, then pre-randomization ahead of withdrawal, and finally post-randomization once withdrawal had either been completed or failed. The study cohort included 8 liver transplant recipients, of whom 3 were classified as tolerant and 5 as non-tolerant.

The germline V end is reduced by 6 bases and the J end by 4 bases; junction bases left unmatched: 14. Looking up the germline V gene yields CDR1 SGHTA and CDR2 FQGNSA. The CDR3 contains 16 residues, cysteine and phenylalanine counted. Of all the DNA, just the CDR3 is kept, 48 bases in frame from base 1. Unstimulated PBMCs, after thawing, were stained for CD3, CD4 and CD8 and then FACS-sorted into CD3+CD4+ and CD3+CD8+ populations. All 8 studied subjects were randomized to immunosuppression withdrawal. The Qiagen DNeasy Blood and Tissue Kit was used to isolate genomic DNA. High-throughput TCRbeta CDR3 sequencing of frozen genomic DNA was performed by immunoSEQ, with PCR amplification, mapping, bias correction and internal controls included. In the original analysis: Only productive rearrangements were retained, and each unique TCRbeta sequence was defined by its CDR3 nucleotide sequence together with its V and J gene. For classification of a sequence as donor-reactive, at least 5-fold expansion in CFSE-low cells relative to unstimulated pre-transplant cells and a frequency of at least 0.01% were required. Minimum frequency thresholds were set for each subject based on the unstimulated sample with the lowest template count, ensuring at least 90% detection power. Jensen-Shannon divergence between the top 1000 TCRbeta sequences post-transplant and pre-transplant was used to measure repertoire turnover. Changes in detection of donor-reactive sequences were assessed with two-sided Fisher's exact tests. The source is immuneACCESS, and TCRdb retained only in-frame sequences with V and J called. Part of the clones is not carried over; for the studies checked, unresolved V genes explain less than half of this, and the remainder is unexplained. V and J calls and clone size follow that table, whereas D and trimming were derived from the DNA. The sample records tens of thousands of clones, around 92% of which are singletons. Of the sample, roughly 0.9% is held by the ten largest clones.

A word on this clone: Its antigen remains undetermined. Base qualities are not at hand, and no much larger clone is one base apart.

The investigation overall reported the following: In 5 of 8 subjects, regardless of tolerance or HCV status, circulating donor-reactive CD4 TCRbeta sequences dropped significantly post-transplant. Because of small, heterogeneous patient numbers and non-standardized post-transplant time points, the conclusions were only preliminary. Low numbers of available donor cells limited the measurable donor-reactive repertoire in a couple of subjects. The decline in donor-reactive sequences exceeded the decline in third party-reactive sequences, suggesting partial antigen-specific deletion that was unrelated to withdrawal success. Since no allograft tissue specimens were available, donor-reactive T cells may have migrated into the graft instead of being deleted. After accounting for repertoire turnover, donor-reactive detection was significantly reduced in 7 of 8 subjects for CD4 and 8 of 8 for CD8.

Material: CD4+ T cells from blood, obtained roughly 25 months after liver transplant. The receptor chain draws on TRBV7-2 and TRBJ2-7, with 8 junctional bases fitting TRBD1. The TCR was taken from a human patient who received a liver transplant. It is possible that, after a transplant, some T cells come from the graft donor. Here the CDR3 is given as CASRYSGQGFAYEQYF. The bases read TGTGCCAGCAGGTACTCAGGACAGGGTTTCGCATACGAGCAGTACTTC.